The TCR beta chain under discussion was sequenced for a study of blood T cell repertoires in COVID-19. Overall study: Collection of acute and convalescent COVID-19 samples took place in the United States, Italy and Spain.

With 3 bases removed from V and 9 bases from J, the gap between germline ends came to 18 bases. Germline CDR1 is KGHSH and CDR2 is LQKENI. The CDR3 length is 15 residues. Study processing details: Amplification from reference gene primers served as the basis for estimated nucleated cell counts. Assay used: immunoSEQ multiplex PCR; TCRdb lists only in-frame clones, some missing. V, J and clone size are those of that table, while D and trimming were read from the DNA. The data show under 350,000 clones, with approximately 90% seen just once and about 4.6% held by the top ten. The clonotype was recovered from a man in his forties or fifties with acute or convalescent COVID-19. Source material: peripheral blood. J is TRBJ2-1 and V is TRBV18, with D maybe TRBD2 (6 bases). CDR3 region: CASSPRQGGGGEQFF. The DNA for the CDR3 is TGTGCCAGCTCACCTAGGCAGGGAGGTGGTGGTGAGCAGTTCTTC. Full variable domain (outside the CDR3, taken from reference TRBV18 and TRBJ2-1): NAGVMQNPRHLVRRRGQEARLRCSPMKGHSHVYWYRQLPEEGLKFMVYLQKENIIDESGMPKERFSAEFPKEGPSILRIQQVVRGDSAAYFCASSPRQGGGGEQFFGPGTRLTVL.